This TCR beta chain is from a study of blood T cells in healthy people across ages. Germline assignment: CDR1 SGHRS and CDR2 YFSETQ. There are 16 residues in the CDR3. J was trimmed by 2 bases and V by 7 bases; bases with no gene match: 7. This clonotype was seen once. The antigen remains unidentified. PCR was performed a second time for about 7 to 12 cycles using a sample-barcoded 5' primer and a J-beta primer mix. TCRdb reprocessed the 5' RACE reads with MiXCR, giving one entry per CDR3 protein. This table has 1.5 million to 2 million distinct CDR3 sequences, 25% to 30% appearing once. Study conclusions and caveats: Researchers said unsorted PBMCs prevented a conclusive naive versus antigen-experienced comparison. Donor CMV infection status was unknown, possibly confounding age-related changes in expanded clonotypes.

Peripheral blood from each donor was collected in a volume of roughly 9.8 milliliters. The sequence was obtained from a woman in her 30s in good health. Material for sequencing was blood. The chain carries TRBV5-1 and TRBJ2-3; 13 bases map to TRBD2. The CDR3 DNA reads TGCGCCAGCTTTCTAGGACTAGCGGGGGCCACAGATACGCAGTATTTT. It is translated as CASFLGLAGATDTQYF.